The 15 T cell receptor beta chains below all came from one sample that was sequenced in a study of early T cells in non-severe SARS-CoV-2 infection. MiXCR was run by TCRdb on the 5' RACE reads, yielding one entry per CDR3 protein. The table records approximately 29,000 distinct CDR3 sequences, 6% to 7% of them present only once. The material sequenced was whole blood. These receptors were collected from an adult who was a healthcare worker with PCR-confirmed SARS-CoV-2 infection or an uninfected control (not recorded which).

The chain recombines TRBV10-3 with TRBJ2-7, with TRBD1 matching 8 bases. V lost 4 bases and J lost 2; bases outside the gene matches: 10. The CDR3 runs to 16 residues. The germline V gene has CDR1 ENHRY and CDR2 SYGVKD. CDR3 sequence: CAISGGGDRSAYEQYF. Here the CDR3 DNA reads TGTGCCATCAGTGGAGGAGGGGACAGGTCGGCCTACGAGCAGTACTTC.

The chain carries TRBV3-1 and TRBJ2-3; 11 bases are shared with TRBD2. Germline loops: CDR1 LGHDT, CDR2 YNNKEL (reference sequence). J gave up 3 bases and V 4 bases, and 6 bases lay outside the gene matches. CDR3 length equals 16 residues. The CDR3 region is CASSRGTSGRTDTQYF. As DNA, the CDR3 is TGTGCCAGCAGCCGGGGAACTAGCGGGAGAACAGATACGCAGTATTTT.

In its sample, this clonotype was seen many times. This sequence joins TRBV10-3 and TRBJ1-2; tentative D call: TRBD1 (6 bases). The CDR3 length is 15 residues. Per germline, CDR1 ENHRY and CDR2 SYGVKD. Trimming pared 2 bases from V and 4 bases from J, leaving 14 bases between. CDR3 amino acids: CAISEPQGRSYGYTF. The CDR3 nucleotides are TGTGCCATCAGTGAGCCTCAGGGGCGAAGCTATGGCTACACCTTC.

This clonotype was seen repeatedly, ten times or more. The V and J genes are TRBV19 and TRBJ2-1; 10 positions agree with TRBD2. Per the germline V gene, CDR1 is LNHDA and CDR2 is SQIVND (reference sequence). J lost 2 bases, V lost 5 bases, and 3 bases had no gene match. This CDR3 has 15 residues. The CDR3 is CASSSSGRAYNEQFF. In DNA form, the CDR3 reads TGTGCCAGTAGTTCAAGCGGGAGGGCCTACAATGAGCAGTTCTTC.

Ten or more counts support this clonotype. The chain joins TRBV2 to TRBJ1-2; 7 bases are a match to TRBD1. Germline-derived CDR1 and CDR2 are SNHLY and FYNNEI. V shed 7 bases, J shed 5 bases, and the junction held 10 bases outside the gene matches. The CDR3 consists of 14 residues. The CDR3 nucleotides are TGTGCCAGCAATGGACAGGCGACGCGTTATGGCTACACCTTC. Residues: CASNGQATRYGYTF.

The table lists this clonotype with a few counts. The V and J genes are TRBV25-1 and TRBJ1-6; weak D call: TRBD1 (5 bases). Trimming removed 3 bases from V and 10 bases from J, with 13 bases in between. CDR3 length: 14 amino acids. Germline CDR1 is MGHDK and CDR2 is SYGVNS. CDR3 residues: CASSDRTQWSPLHF. DNA for the CDR3: TGTGCCAGCAGTGATCGGACACAGTGGTCACCCCTCCACTTT.

This clonotype was detected many times. The chain couples TRBV25-1 to TRBJ2-5, with TRBD2 matching over 13 bases. Germline CDR1 is MGHDK and CDR2 is SYGVNS. CDR3 size: 14 residues. V dropped 4 bases and J dropped 7; count of bases not matched to a gene: 3. The CDR3 bases are TGTGCCAGCAGTGCAAGACTAGCGGGAGGGACCCAGTACTTC. As protein: CASSARLAGGTQYF.

This clonotype was picked up many times. This chain connects TRBV20-1 to TRBJ1-1; D perhaps matches TRBD1 (5 bases). CDR1 and CDR2 (germline): DFQATT, SNEGSKA (reference sequence). CDR3 length: 15 amino acids. V gave up 2 bases and J gave up 2 bases, with 15 bases separating them. CDR3 amino acids: CSARKRGPGNTEAFF. The CDR3 coding sequence is TGCAGTGCTAGAAAGCGGGGACCCGGTAACACTGAAGCTTTCTTT.

This clonotype was picked up many times. The chain recombines TRBV5-1 with TRBJ2-6; 7 nucleotides agree with TRBD1. CDR3 length: 15 amino acids. V shed 4 bases, J shed 3 bases, and the junction held 4 bases outside the gene matches. The germline V gene has CDR1 SGHRS and CDR2 YFSETQ. CDR3 amino acids: CASSPQGSGANVLTF. The CDR3 nucleotides read TGCGCCAGCAGCCCACAGGGGAGTGGGGCCAACGTCCTGACTTTC.

This clonotype occurred many times. The chain combines TRBV6-1 with TRBJ1-5, with D unclear. Germline-derived CDR1 and CDR2 are MNHNS and SASEGT. The CDR3 sequence is 16 residues long. The V and J ends lost 7 bases and 0 bases respectively, with 16 bases between them. The CDR3 reads CASIYPRGYSNQPQHF. In DNA form, the CDR3 reads TGTGCCAGCATTTACCCGCGGGGATATAGCAATCAGCCCCAGCATTTT.

This clonotype was counted many times. The chain links TRBV12-3 or TRBV12-4 to TRBJ1-1, with TRBD1 as a possible D gene (5 bases). The V and J ends lost 1 base and 7 bases respectively, with 19 bases between them. This CDR3 contains 16 residues. In nucleotides, the CDR3 is TGTGCCAGCAGTTTAGGCTTAGGCTCAGGGATGAATGAAGCTTTCTTT. Its translation: CASSLGLGSGMNEAFF.

Judged by abundance, this clonotype is medium-sized (0.01 to 0.1%). The CDR3 here is CATSSGVGGTEAFF. For the CDR3, the DNA is TGTGCCACCAGTTCGGGAGTTGGGGGGACTGAAGCTTTCTTT. This chain connects TRBV24-1 to TRBJ1-1; D possibly corresponds to TRBD1 (5 bases). The CDR3 has 14 residues. CDR1 KGHDR and CDR2 SFDVKD come from the germline V gene. V shed 6 bases and J shed 5 bases, with 15 bases lying between them.

The chain has TRBV21-1 and TRBJ1-1; the table assigns TRBD1, which was not confirmed against the DNA. TRBV21-1 represents a pseudogene. The CDR3 loop spans 17 amino acids. The CDR3 loop reads CASSKEQRAGGNTEAFF. The CDR3 DNA follows: TGTGCCAGCAGCAAAGAGCAACGGGCAGGGGGTAACACTGAAGCTTTCTTT.

This clonotype showed up many times. The V call is TRBV11-2, the J call TRBJ1-1, with unresolved D. Germline V gene lookup returns CDR1 SGHAT and CDR2 FQNNGV. V lost 7 bases, J lost 0 bases, and 18 bases lay in between. The CDR3 is made up of 16 amino acids. The CDR3 DNA follows: TGTGCCAGCATCGCTCGTGGGTTAACTGTGAACACTGAAGCTTTCTTT. Its protein is CASIARGLTVNTEAFF.

By sample share, this clonotype is medium-sized. The rearrangement uses TRBV21-1 and TRBJ1-5; the D call of TRBD1 is as the table states it, not checked on the DNA. TRBV21-1 is a listed pseudogene. There are 16 residues in the CDR3. The chain's CDR3 is CASSTRGVMGNQPQHF. In nucleotides, the CDR3 is TGTGCCAGCAGCACGAGGGGCGTGATGGGAAATCAGCCCCAGCATTTT.